This passage covers 8 T cell receptor beta chains from one sample sequenced in a study of cytomegalovirus exposure and HLA in healthy donors. Use of 60 Vbeta and 13 Jbeta primers characterized the PCR. The method was immunoSEQ multiplex PCR; TCRdb's version includes in-frame clones alone and lacks a portion of them. Altogether 160,000 or so clones are present, around 77% being singletons, with the ten largest covering 1.4%. The sample comprised PBMCs. Receptors originate from a woman aged 25 to 39 in good health and CMV-seronegative.

Turning to this clone: The same CDR3 arises from other DNA sequences in this sample as well. The chain links TRBV5-1 to TRBJ2-3; D gene unclear. The CDR3 spans 11 residues. Trimming removed 4 bases at V and 3 bases at J, with 3 bases between. Germline V CDR1 and CDR2: SGHRS, YFSETQ. Written as DNA, the CDR3 is TGCGCCAGCAGCCTTACAGATACGCAGTATTTT. Amino acids: CASSLTDTQYF.

The CDR3 DNA reads TGTGCCAGTGGATTGACAGGTGCCTACGAGCAGTACTTC. Translating it yields CASGLTGAYEQYF. The genes are TRBV19 and TRBJ2-7; a weak D match, TRBD1 (6 bases). The CDR3 sequence is 13 residues long. Trimming took off 8 bases at V and 2 bases at J, with 13 bases between the two ends. Germline CDR1 and CDR2: LNHDA and SQIVND (reference sequence).

The chain employs TRBV5-1 and TRBJ1-6, with no clear D. Trimming removed 0 bases at V and 14 bases at J, with 12 bases between. The length of the CDR3 is 13 residues. Germline CDR1 and CDR2: SGHRS and YFSETQ. The CDR3 nucleotides are TGCGCCAGCAGCTTGGGTCAGAAAGAAGCCCTCCACTTT. Protein sequence: CASSLGQKEALHF. The full variable domain, its missing parts supplied by reference TRBV5-1 and TRBJ1-6, is KAGVTQTPRYLIKTRGQQVTLSCSPISGHRSVSWYQQTPGQGLQFLFEYFSETQRNKGNFPGRFSGRQFSNSRSEMNVSTLELGDSALYLCASSLGQKEALHFGNGTRLTVT.

This clone has only one observation. V usage is TRBV5-1 and J usage is TRBJ2-5; perhaps TRBD1 as D (5 bases). With 0 bases removed from V and 1 base from J, the gap between germline ends came to 7 bases. The CDR3 sequence is 14 residues long. Germline CDR1 and CDR2: SGHRS and YFSETQ. CDR3 sequence: CASSLVQGQETQYF. The DNA of the CDR3 is TGCGCCAGCAGCTTGGTCCAGGGCCAAGAGACCCAGTACTTC.

This clone was counted only a few times. This chain joins TRBV6-1 and TRBJ1-2, with D perhaps TRBD1 (6 bases). The V gene lost 3 bases and the J gene lost 4 bases, with 12 bases spanning the gap. The CDR3 is 14 amino acids. Germline V gives CDR1 MNHNS, CDR2 SASEGT. The CDR3 reads CASSERQGTYGYTF. Written as DNA, the CDR3 is TGTGCCAGCAGTGAGAGGCAGGGGACCTATGGCTACACCTTC.

The rearrangement links TRBV6-1 to TRBJ2-2; possibly TRBD1 for D (6 bases). Trimming stripped 7 bases from V and 4 bases from J, with 13 bases between. This CDR3 has 14 amino acids. Per the germline V gene, CDR1 is MNHNS and CDR2 is SASEGT. CDR3 coding DNA: TGTGCCAGCAAGGAAGGGGGTGTCACCGGGGAGCTGTTTTTT. As protein: CASKEGGVTGELFF.

The chain carries TRBV7-6 and TRBJ1-6, with 7 bases fitting TRBD1. The V and J ends lost 3 bases and 9 bases, in that order; junction bases with no gene match: 11. Germline-derived CDR1 and CDR2 are SGHVS and FNYEAQ. The CDR3 contains 16 residues. CDR3: CASSLMTKGATSPLHF. CDR3 nucleotides: TGTGCCAGCAGCTTGATGACAAAGGGGGCAACTTCACCCCTCCACTTT.

This clone was recorded once. The J gene is TRBJ2-1, the V gene TRBV5-1; 7 nucleotides align to TRBD2. V shed 0 bases, J shed 4 bases, and the junction held 4 bases outside the gene matches. There are 15 residues in the CDR3. Germline CDR1 reads SGHRS; CDR2 reads YFSETQ. The CDR3 nucleotides are TGCGCCAGCAGCTTGGGACAGCGGGGTTACAATGAGCAGTTCTTC. It encodes CASSLGQRGYNEQFF.